A single sample gave rise to the 26 T cell receptor beta chains below, sequenced in a study of CD8+ T cells in alopecia areata. Cells pooled from cutaneous lymph nodes were sorted on CD4, CD8alpha, NKG2D, NKG2ACE and other markers. In each case, RNA was isolated and then reverse transcribed into cDNA as the sequencing template. Only in-frame clones appear in the TCRdb table, and some are missing; sequencing was by immunoSEQ multiplex PCR. The sample is made up of over 250,000 clones, none counted only once. Sequenced input: CD4+ T cells sorted from a lymph node. All receptors come from a C3H/HeJ mouse with alopecia areata. MHC haplotype here: H2-k.

Ten or more counts support this clone. Gene names and germline match the mouse. From the germline J gene comes the end of the CDR3, since the read stops 4 residues before it. The same CDR3 arises from other DNA sequences in this sample as well. The chain carries TRBV1 and TRBJ2-4; D might be TRBD1 (5 bases). Germline V gene lookup returns CDR1 NSQYPW and CDR2 LRSPGD (reference sequence). V was trimmed by 0 bases and J by 1 base, leaving 5 bases between them. This CDR3 has 14 amino acids. The CDR3 DNA, read in part, is TGCACCTGCAGTGCAGACAGGGGTCAAAAC. This codes for CTCSADRGQN. The CDR3 as a whole reads CTCSADRGQNTLYF.

As concerns this clone: Germline and genes: mouse. The CDR3 sequence is CASSQGGRIDQDTQYF. CDR3 DNA, as far as it was read: TGTGCCAGCAGCCAAGGGGGGCGGATCGACCAAGAC. The rearrangement links TRBV5 to TRBJ2-5; D might be TRBD1 or TRBD2, each matching 6 bases. The read comes to an end 4 residues before the CDR3 does, leaving the germline J gene to fill in the end. The germline V gene has CDR1 LGHNA and CDR2 YNLKQL (reference sequence). Deletions cut 1 base from V and 1 base from J, with 12 bases between. CDR3 length: 16 residues.

Concerning this clone itself: Gene names are the mouse ones. The part of the CDR3 DNA that was read is TGTGCCTGGGGACAGGGGCTTAGTCAAAAC. Its translation is CAWGQGLSQN. The CDR3 in full is CAWGQGLSQNTLYF. The chain employs TRBV31 and TRBJ2-4, with TRBD1 matching over 9 bases. The sequence runs out 4 residues before the end of the CDR3; the remainder is reconstructed from the germline J gene. CDR3 length: 14 residues. J was trimmed by 0 bases and V by 5 bases; bases with no gene match: 3. Germline V CDR1 and CDR2: GKSSPN, SITVG. Filled out from reference TRBV31 and TRBJ2-4, the complete variable domain reads AQTIHQWPVAEIKAVGSPLSLGCTIKGKSSPNLYWYWQATGGTLQQLFYSITVGQVESVVQLNLSASRPKDDQFILSTEKLLLSHSGFYLCAWGQGLSQNTLYFGAGTRLSVL.

In the case of this clone: Mouse germline and gene names are used. The read ends 4 residues shy of where the CDR3 ends; the end is completed using the germline J gene. Other DNA sequences in the same sample also yield this CDR3. This chain connects TRBV13-1 to TRBJ2-5, with D tentatively TRBD1 (6 bases). CDR3 size: 13 residues. From germline, CDR1 is NSHNY and CDR2 SYGAGN. The CDR3 protein is CASSVGTKDTQYF. CDR3 bases read: TGTGCCAGCAGTGTTGGGACAAAAGAC.

With regard to this clone: A much larger clonotype is one base distant, so this may be a read error. Gene names and germline match the mouse. The observed sequence ends 4 residues before the CDR3 terminus, with the missing tail filled in from the germline J gene. Other nucleotide sequences from this sample produce the same CDR3. The gene calls are TRBV13-2 and TRBJ2-7, with TRBD2 matching 12 bases. The CDR3 is 13 amino acids. Germline CDR1 reads NNHNN; CDR2 reads SYGAGS (reference sequence). CDR3 DNA (partial): TGTGCCAGCGGAGGGACTGGGGGGTAT. Translated, it gives CASGGTGGY. The entire CDR3 reads CASGGTGGYEQYF.

This clone was seen only a few times. Genes and germline come from the mouse. Coverage ceases 4 residues before the CDR3 finishes, and the germline J gene fills in the end. The rearrangement links TRBV19 to TRBJ1-1; D remains ambiguous. The CDR3 extends over 14 amino acids. V was cut by 3 bases and J by 1 base, with 10 bases left in between. In germline, CDR1 is FNHDT, CDR2 SITEND (reference sequence). CDR3 amino acids: CASSTIPGNTEVFF. The sequenced CDR3 bases are TGTGCCAGCAGTACGATTCCAGGGAACACA.

Remarks on this clone: Gene names and germline refer to mouse. The read gets to within 4 residues of the CDR3 end, and the germline J gene fills in the rest. V is TRBV1 and J is TRBJ1-2; no reliable D call. V lost 0 bases and J 1 base, leaving 6 bases between the germline ends. The CDR3 spans 14 residues. Per the germline V gene, CDR1 is NSQYPW and CDR2 is LRSPGD (reference sequence). CDR3 in amino acids: CTCSADARNSDYTF. Partial CDR3 DNA: TGCACCTGCAGTGCAGATGCCAGAAACTCC.

Only a few counts were recorded for this clone. Mouse names are used for the genes. The CDR3 goes on 4 residues after the read ends, and that part is filled in from the germline J gene. The rearrangement joins TRBV13-1 to TRBJ2-7; D might be TRBD2 (6 bases). CDR3 size: 13 residues. V lost 0 bases, J lost 2 bases, and 6 bases lay in between. Germline V lookup: CDR1 NSHNY, CDR2 SYGAGN. The part of the CDR3 DNA that was read is TGTGCCAGCAGTGATGTGGGGGCCTAT. It specifies CASSDVGAY. The full CDR3 sequence reads CASSDVGAYEQYF.

This clone came up a few times. These gene names are mouse names. The CDR3 goes on 4 residues after the read ends, and that part is filled in from the germline J gene. V and J are TRBV1 and TRBJ2-7; TRBD1 agrees at 9 bases. CDR1 and CDR2 (germline): NSQYPW, LRSPGD (reference sequence). This CDR3 has 13 amino acids. CDR3 sequence reads: CTCSRDREDEQYF. The sequenced part of the CDR3 DNA is TGCACCTGCAGCCGGGACAGGGAGGAT.

In its sample, this clone was seen many times. Gene names are the mouse ones. Coverage ceases 4 residues before the CDR3 finishes, and the germline J gene fills in the end. Other DNA sequences in the sample encode the same CDR3. The chain couples TRBV5 to TRBJ1-2, with D maybe TRBD1 (5 bases). The length of the CDR3 is 14 residues. CDR1 is LGHNA, CDR2 YNLKQL, per germline (reference sequence). V gave up 0 bases and J gave up 0 bases, with 5 bases separating them. CDR3 bases read: TGTGCCAGCAGCCAAGAGACAGCAAACTCC. Translated, it gives CASSQETANS. The whole CDR3 sequence reads CASSQETANSDYTF.

About this clone: Gene names are mouse gene names. With the read ending 4 residues before the CDR3 end, the germline J gene is used to fill in that end. The chain carries TRBV17 and TRBJ2-5; a possible D gene is TRBD2 (7 bases). V gave up 5 bases and J gave up 0 bases, with 15 bases separating them. The CDR3 runs 16 residues. CDR1 is MNHDT, CDR2 YYDKIL, per germline. Partial CDR3 DNA: TGTGCTAGCAGTTCGGTTGGGGGGCGTAACCAAGAC. It is translated as CASSSVGGRNQD. The whole CDR3 sequence is CASSSVGGRNQDTQYF. The full variable domain, in which reference TRBV17 and TRBJ2-5 provide the parts outside the CDR3, is DTTVKQNPRYKLARVGKPVNLICSQTMNHDTMYWYQKKPNQAPKLLLFYYDKILNREADTFEKFQSSRPNNSFCSLYIGSAGLEYSAMYLCASSSVGGRNQDTQYFGPGTRLLVL.

This clone turned up a few times. The gene names here belong to mouse. The CDR3 end lies 4 residues beyond the end of the read and is filled in from the germline J gene. The rearrangement uses TRBV5 and TRBJ2-1; D is ambiguous. The germline CDR1 and CDR2 sequences are LGHNA and YNLKQL (reference sequence). This CDR3 comprises 14 residues. The V end was cut by 1 base, the J end by 2 bases, with 6 bases between. The CDR3: CASSQGVDYAEQFF. The CDR3 DNA, read in part, is TGTGCCAGCAGCCAAGGGGTTGACTATGCT.

This clone was observed a handful of times. The listed genes are named as in mouse. The read gets to within 4 residues of the CDR3 end, and the germline J gene fills in the rest. The genes are TRBV1 and TRBJ1-1; TRBD1 aligns across 8 bases. The CDR3 extends over 15 amino acids. Germline V gene data show CDR1 as NSQYPW and CDR2 as LRSPGD (reference sequence). The V and J ends lost 1 base and 3 bases, in that order; junction bases with no gene match: 4. CDR3 loop: CTCSAVQGADTEVFF. The CDR3 bases that were read are TGCACCTGCAGTGCAGTTCAGGGGGCAGACACA. Variable domain in full (rest from reference TRBV1 and TRBJ1-1): VTLLEQNPRWRLVPRGQAVNLRCILKNSQYPWMSWYQQDLQKQLQWLFTLRSPGDKEVKSLPGADYLATRVTDTELRLQVANMSQGRTLYCTCSAVQGADTEVFFGKGTRLTVV.

There are many counts of this clone. Here the gene names and germline are mouse. The read terminates 4 residues before the CDR3 end, so the remaining end is supplied by the germline J gene. Additional DNA sequences in this sample encode the identical CDR3. This sequence joins TRBV17 and TRBJ2-7, with D tentatively TRBD2 (6 bases). CDR1 MNHDT and CDR2 YYDKIL come from the germline V gene. The CDR3 is made up of 12 amino acids. This CDR3 is CASSRGGYEQYF. The DNA read from the CDR3 is TGTGCTAGCAGTAGGGGGGGATAT.

This clone turned up a few times. Gene names are the mouse ones. The sequenced fragment ends 4 residues before the CDR3 boundary, so the rest is inferred from the germline J gene. J is TRBJ2-3 and V is TRBV13-3; 10 bases fit TRBD2. The trim removed 2 bases at V and 3 bases at J, leaving 12 bases unmatched. The CDR3 loop spans 18 amino acids. The V gene's germline CDR1 is NNHDY and CDR2 SYVADS. CDR3 in amino acids: CASSERLGGRIEAETLYF. The CDR3 DNA, read in part, is TGTGCCAGCAGTGAGAGGCTGGGGGGGCGGATCGAGGCAGAA.

In this sample, this clone turned up a few times. Genes here carry mouse names. The read is 4 residues too short to cover the CDR3 end, so that end is filled in from the germline J gene. This rearrangement joins TRBV13-1 to TRBJ2-2; TRBD2 matches 10 bases. The germline gives CDR1 NSHNY, CDR2 SYGAGN. CDR3 length: 16 residues. V was pared by 2 bases and J by 3 bases, with 4 bases of the junction left unmatched. CDR3 DNA, as far as it was read: TGTGCCAGCAGTGAGGCTGGGGGGGCGCACACCGGG. Amino acid sequence: CASSEAGGAHTG. The whole CDR3 reads CASSEAGGAHTGQLYF.

This clone was seen a few times. Gene labels here are mouse ones. The missing CDR3 end, 4 residues past where the read stops, is filled in from the germline J gene. This chain uses TRBV13-1 with TRBJ2-5; the D is unclear. This CDR3 is 13 amino acids long. Trimming removed 1 base from V and 1 base from J, with 4 bases in between. CDR1 is NSHNY and CDR2 is SYGAGN in the germline V gene. The CDR3 reads CASSDPDQDTQYF. CDR3 bases read: TGTGCCAGCAGTGATCCAGACCAAGAC.

The table lists this clone with a few counts. Mouse names are used for the genes. The read finishes 4 residues shy of the CDR3 end, and the germline J gene is used to complete it. V is TRBV13-3 and J is TRBJ2-7; 12 bases map to TRBD2. The germline gives CDR1 NNHDY, CDR2 SYVADS. The junction had 8 bases not matched to a gene; V was cut back by 4 bases and J by 0 bases. The CDR3 extends over 17 amino acids. CDR3 loop: CASSLRDWGASSYEQYF. CDR3 DNA, as far as it was read: TGTGCCAGCAGTCTCCGGGACTGGGGGGCGAGCTCCTAT.

As to this clone: The germline and genes are mouse ones. The CDR3 end lies 4 residues beyond the end of the read and is filled in from the germline J gene. This chain joins TRBV19 and TRBJ2-2; D uncertain. Germline V gives CDR1 FNHDT, CDR2 SITEND (reference sequence). The V and J ends lost 2 bases and 5 bases respectively, with 4 bases between them. There are 12 residues in the CDR3. The CDR3 sequence is CASSILTGQLYF. CDR3 DNA, as far as it was read: TGTGCCAGCAGTATTCTGACCGGG. The whole variable domain, filled in from reference TRBV19 and TRBJ2-2, reads GGIITQTPKFLIGQEGQKLTLKCQQNFNHDTMYWYRQDSGKGLRLIYYSITENDLQKGDLSEGYDASREKKSSFSLTVTSAQKNEMAVFLCASSILTGQLYFGEGSKLTVL.

This clone has only a few counts. Germline and genes here are mouse. Read sequence stops 4 residues before the CDR3 end, and the germline J gene provides the missing end. This sequence joins TRBV13-1 and TRBJ2-4; D remains unclear. CDR1 and CDR2 (germline): NSHNY, SYGAGN. The V and J ends lost 0 bases and 1 base respectively, with 9 bases between them. The CDR3 contains 15 residues. The covered CDR3 bases are TGTGCCAGCAGTGATGACCCCCCAGGTCAAAAC. This gives the protein CASSDDPPGQN. The whole CDR3 protein reads CASSDDPPGQNTLYF.

This clone has more than one count but fewer than ten. Gene labels here are mouse ones. The read comes to an end 4 residues before the CDR3 does, leaving the germline J gene to fill in the end. The rearrangement joins TRBV1 to TRBJ1-1; TRBD1 is a possible D gene (5 bases). The length of the CDR3 is 12 residues. Germline V gene lookup returns CDR1 NSQYPW and CDR2 LRSPGD (reference sequence). The CDR3: CTCSAETAEVFF. CDR3 DNA, as far as it was read: TGCACCTGCAGTGCAGAGACAGCA.

With respect to this clone: Genes and germline are mouse. The read ends 4 residues shy of where the CDR3 ends; the end is completed using the germline J gene. This chain joins TRBV19 and TRBJ2-3; 7 bases map to TRBD2. This CDR3 spans 13 amino acids. Per the germline V gene, CDR1 is FNHDT and CDR2 is SITEND (reference sequence). V dropped 5 bases and J dropped 3; count of bases not matched to a gene: 3. The sequenced CDR3 bases are TGTGCCAGCAGCCATGGGGGGGCAGAA. This gives the protein CASSHGGAE. The entire CDR3 protein is CASSHGGAETLYF.

This clone was seen more than once but under ten times. Gene names denote mouse genes. Sequencing ends 4 residues short of the CDR3 end; the germline J gene provides the rest. The chain links TRBV13-3 to TRBJ1-1, with D possibly being TRBD1 (6 bases). CDR3 size: 14 residues. V was shortened by 2 bases and J by 4 bases, with 12 bases between the two germline ends. Germline V gene sequence: CDR1 NNHDY, CDR2 SYVADS. CDR3 region: CASSEARGGTEVFF. The sequenced CDR3 bases are TGTGCCAGCAGTGAAGCCAGGGGAGGCACA.

Comment on this clone: Gene names are the mouse ones. Read sequence stops 4 residues before the CDR3 end, and the germline J gene provides the missing end. This sample also contains other DNA sequences that code for the same CDR3. J is TRBJ2-5 and V is TRBV19; the match to TRBD2 covers 11 bases. The CDR3 is 14 residues long. Unmatched junction bases numbered 2, after V lost 5 bases and J lost 3 bases. CDR1 and CDR2 from the germline V gene are FNHDT and SITEND (reference sequence). The CDR3 is CASRRDWGQDTQYF. The CDR3 DNA, read in part, is TGTGCCAGCAGAAGGGACTGGGGGCAAGAC. Combining the CDR3 with reference TRBV19 and TRBJ2-5 gives the whole variable domain GGIITQTPKFLIGQEGQKLTLKCQQNFNHDTMYWYRQDSGKGLRLIYYSITENDLQKGDLSEGYDASREKKSSFSLTVTSAQKNEMAVFLCASRRDWGQDTQYFGPGTRLLVL.

This clone was detected only a few times. This may arise from a read error, as a much more abundant clone is one base away. Here the gene names and germline are mouse. This sample also contains other DNA sequences that code for the same CDR3. The CDR3 here is CAWSLGASAETLYF. The DNA read from the CDR3 is TGTGCCTGGAGTCTGGGGGCCAGTGCAGAA. This chain joins TRBV31 and TRBJ2-3; D tentatively fits TRBD1 or TRBD2 (6 bases each). Read coverage stops 4 residues before the CDR3 terminus; the germline J gene supplies the remainder. The CDR3 spans 14 residues. The germline V gene encodes CDR1 GKSSPN and CDR2 SITVG. Trimming shortened V by 0 bases and J by 0 bases, and 7 bases separated the two germline ends.

About this clone: Gene names and germline refer to mouse. The sequence runs out 4 residues before the end of the CDR3; the remainder is reconstructed from the germline J gene. Other DNA sequences within the sample encode an identical CDR3. The chain uses TRBV1 and TRBJ2-1; 8 bases match TRBD2. CDR3 size: 15 residues. Germline V lookup: CDR1 NSQYPW, CDR2 LRSPGD (reference sequence). The CDR3 reads CTCSADRGGGAEQFF. The CDR3 bases that were read are TGCACCTGCAGTGCAGATCGGGGGGGCGGAGCT.